This T cell receptor (beta chain) was sequenced for a study of cytomegalovirus exposure and HLA in healthy donors. Study-wide background: Of some 410 genotyped donors, 80% to 85% grouped in the Caucasian-associated ancestry cluster. Study-wide results and limits: It was reportedly the case that the classifier diagnosed cytomegalovirus status with high specificity and sensitivity. An apparent linkage of common viral pathogens to several of the most significant clusters emerged in a later analysis.

The PCR contained 60 Vbeta and 13 Jbeta primers. Sequenced by immunoSEQ multiplex PCR; TCRdb stores in-frame clones only, minus some. Of some 70,000 clones in the sample, more than 60% were seen once. V gave up 0 bases and J gave up 0 bases, with 10 bases separating them. Germline V gives CDR1 SGHKS, CDR2 YYEKEE (reference sequence). The CDR3 length is 16 residues. Notes on this clone: What it binds is not known.

The sequenced sample was PBMCs. The chain employs TRBV5-5 and TRBJ1-5, with unresolved D. The sequence derives from a male donor in good health and CMV-seropositive. CDR3 bases: TGTGCCAGCAGCTTGGAAGTTCTAGGTAGCAATCAGCCCCAGCATTTT. Translated: CASSLEVLGSNQPQHF.